Shown below are 32 T cell receptor beta chains from a single sample sequenced in a study of T cells in Graves' hyperthyroidism and ophthalmopathy. Amplified TCR beta CDR3 regions derived from RNA transcripts. Carried out on the TCR CDR3, a first-round RT-PCR used the HTBI primer set. TCRdb used MiXCR to reprocess the multiplex PCR reads, holding one entry per CDR3 protein. The table records 450,000 to 650,000 distinct CDR3 sequences, around 14% of them present only once. The sequenced sample consisted of blood. The receptors here all came from a woman aged 18 to 35 with Graves' ophthalmopathy.

The sample holds many counts of this clonotype. The genes are TRBV13 and TRBJ2-7; 13 bases line up with TRBD2. Trimming took 5 bases from V and 1 from J; bases not matched to a gene: 8. From germline, CDR1 is PRHDT and CDR2 FYEKMQ (reference sequence). There are 17 residues in the CDR3. CDR3 nucleotides: TGTGCCAGCAGCCTGTGGACTAGCGGGAGTTTGTCCTACGAGCAGTACTTC. Its translation: CASSLWTSGSLSYEQYF.

The CDR3 DNA sequence: TGTGCCAGCAAGGGAGTGATATACAATGAGCAGTTCTTC. Its translation is CASKGVIYNEQFF. The chain is built from TRBV27 and TRBJ2-1; tentatively, D is TRBD2 (5 bases). V gave up 7 bases and J gave up 4 bases, with 11 bases separating them. Germline CDR1 is MNHEY and CDR2 is SMNVEV (reference sequence). The CDR3 loop spans 13 amino acids.

This clonotype was seen a few times. This chain joins TRBV3-1 and TRBJ2-1, with D unresolved. The CDR3 covers 15 residues. Germline V CDR1 and CDR2: LGHDT, YNNKEL (reference sequence). V was shortened by 0 bases and J by 4 bases, with 10 bases between the two germline ends. The CDR3 spells CASSQDTGRYNEQFF. DNA of the CDR3: TGTGCCAGCAGCCAAGATACCGGGCGGTACAATGAGCAGTTCTTC.

Ten or more counts support this clonotype. The chain uses TRBV20-1 and TRBJ2-1; 11 bases align to TRBD2. V dropped 5 bases and J dropped 3; count of bases not matched to a gene: 3. CDR1 is DFQATT, CDR2 SNEGSKA, per germline (reference sequence). The CDR3 has 14 residues. The CDR3 DNA follows: TGCAGTGCTGTCGGGACTAGCGGCTACAATGAGCAGTTCTTC. This gives the protein CSAVGTSGYNEQFF.

For this clonotype: This may be a read error: a much more frequent sequence differs by one nucleotide. The V gene is TRBV30, the J gene TRBJ2-7; TRBD2 agrees at 12 bases. This CDR3 region has 13 residues. Germline-derived CDR1 and CDR2 are GTSNPN and SVGIG (reference sequence). This CDR3 is CTIGTSGSYEQYF. DNA for the CDR3: TGTACCATTGGGACTAGCGGGTCCTACGAGCAGTACTTC.

Concerning this clonotype itself: This could be a read error, since a much larger clone is one nucleotide away. The chain combines TRBV20-1 with TRBJ1-5; D remains ambiguous. The CDR3 totals 15 residues. V lost 1 base and J lost 6, with 16 bases in between. Germline V gives CDR1 DFQATT, CDR2 SNEGSKA (reference sequence). This CDR3 is CSARADKEGGQPQHF. DNA of the CDR3: TGCAGTGCTAGAGCTGACAAGGAGGGAGGTCAGCCCCAGCATTTT.

This clonotype was seen many times. The V and J genes are TRBV6-2 or TRBV6-3 and TRBJ2-1, with TRBD2 identical over 7 bases. The CDR3 runs 18 residues. The J segment lost 0 bases and the V segment lost 0 bases, leaving 8 bases of the junction unmatched. CDR1 and CDR2 (germline): MNHEY, SVGEGT. Written as DNA, the CDR3 is TGTGCCAGCAGTTACTCGAGGGTTGGCGGGAGCTCCTACAATGAGCAGTTCTTC. Its translation is CASSYSRVGGSSYNEQFF.

The chain employs TRBV20-1 and TRBJ1-2; D gene unclear. The CDR3 is 11 residues long. CDR1 DFQATT and CDR2 SNEGSKA come from the germline V gene (reference sequence). Trimming took off 2 bases at V and 4 bases at J, with 5 bases between the two ends. In DNA, the CDR3 is TGCAGTGCTAGATTGCCCTATGGCTACACCTTC. Its translation: CSARLPYGYTF.

This clonotype was seen at least ten times. The chain combines TRBV5-1 with TRBJ2-7; D possibly corresponds to TRBD2 (7 bases). The germline V gene encodes CDR1 SGHRS and CDR2 YFSETQ. This CDR3 is built from 15 residues. V lost 0 bases and J lost 7, with 17 bases in between. CDR3 nucleotide sequence: TGCGCCAGCAGCTTGGGGGGGGGCAGGTCGGGTGAGCAGTACTTC. Encoded protein: CASSLGGGRSGEQYF.

The rearrangement links TRBV4-1 to TRBJ2-2, with D maybe TRBD2 (5 bases). Trimming stripped 5 bases from V and 3 bases from J, with 13 bases between. The CDR3 length is 15 residues. CDR1 is MGHRA and CDR2 is YSYEKL in the germline V gene. The CDR3, as DNA: TGCGCCAGCAGCTACCGGGATCTGCACACCGGGGAGCTGTTTTTT. It translates to CASSYRDLHTGELFF.

This chain links TRBV11-3 with TRBJ2-7, with D uncertain. This CDR3 contains 15 residues. V lost 5 bases, J lost 3 bases, and 17 bases lay in between. Looked up from germline, CDR1 is SGHNT and CDR2 is YENEEA. CDR3 protein: CASSPAKAQDYEQYF. The CDR3 DNA reads as TGTGCCAGCAGCCCCGCCAAAGCTCAGGACTACGAGCAGTACTTC. Full variable domain (rest looked up from reference TRBV11-3 and TRBJ2-7): EAGVVQSPRYKIIEKKQPVAFWCNPISGHNTLYWYLQNLGQGPELLIRYENEEAVDDSQLPKDRFSAERLKGVDSTLKIQPAELGDSAVYLCASSPAKAQDYEQYFGPGTRLTVT.

In the case of this clonotype: This may arise from a read error, as a much more abundant clone is one base away. The rearrangement joins TRBV6-1 to TRBJ1-1; D is perhaps TRBD1 (6 bases). Germline V gives CDR1 MNHNS, CDR2 SASEGT. This CDR3 has 14 amino acids. V shed 8 bases and J shed 1 base, with 14 bases lying between them. CDR3 coding DNA: TGTGCCAGCCCACCACCGGGGGCGAACACTGAAGCTTTCTTT. This translates into CASPPPGANTEAFF.

The V and J genes are TRBV27 and TRBJ1-1; TRBD1 matches at 8 bases. Per germline, CDR1 MNHEY and CDR2 SMNVEV (reference sequence). The V and J ends lost 10 bases and 5 bases, in that order; junction bases with no gene match: 6. This CDR3 spans 12 amino acids. The CDR3, as DNA: TGTGCCACTAGGACAGGGATGACTGAAGCTTTCTTT. Translation gives CATRTGMTEAFF.

This clonotype was seen repeatedly, ten times or more. This chain uses TRBV7-9 with TRBJ2-5, with 10 bases identical to TRBD1. CDR1 and CDR2 (germline): SEHNR, FQNEAQ (reference sequence). With V trimmed by 7 bases and J by 3 bases, 5 bases remained unmatched. The CDR3 has 14 amino acids. The CDR3 region is CASTPGQGKETQYF. The DNA for the CDR3 is TGTGCCAGCACTCCGGGACAGGGGAAAGAGACCCAGTACTTC.

The chain is built from TRBV7-3 and TRBJ2-5; 9 bases line up with TRBD2. Trimming removed 1 base from V and 5 bases from J; junction bases left unmatched: 8. The CDR3 consists of 16 residues. Germline V gene sequence: CDR1 SGHTA, CDR2 FQGTGA. The CDR3 protein is CASSLSASGMGETQYF. DNA for the CDR3: TGTGCCAGCAGCTTAAGTGCTAGCGGGATGGGTGAGACCCAGTACTTC.

This clonotype has a count of ten or more. The genes are TRBV2 and TRBJ2-3; 8 positions match TRBD2. Per the germline V gene, CDR1 is SNHLY and CDR2 is FYNNEI. The CDR3 runs 15 residues. Losses at the gene ends were 6 bases for V and 5 bases for J; bases not matched to a gene: 10. This CDR3 is CASSLSGSGGDTQYF. For the CDR3, the DNA is TGTGCCAGCAGCCTCAGCGGGAGTGGTGGAGATACGCAGTATTTT.

Concerning this clonotype: With a much larger clone just one base away, this may be a read error. This rearrangement joins TRBV6-1 to TRBJ2-7, with D tentatively TRBD1 (6 bases). The V gene lost 4 bases and the J gene lost 3 bases, with 13 bases spanning the gap. The CDR3 spans 14 residues. Germline V gives CDR1 MNHNS, CDR2 SASEGT. The CDR3 DNA sequence: TGTGCCAGCAGTGGGCAGGGGAAGAACTACGAGCAGTACTTC. Protein product: CASSGQGKNYEQYF.

The rearrangement joins TRBV12-3 or TRBV12-4 to TRBJ2-2; D call uncertain. This CDR3 has 13 amino acids. V dropped 4 bases and J dropped 3 bases, with 6 bases sitting between them. In DNA, the CDR3 is TGTGCCAGCAGTTACAAGTACACCGGGGAGCTGTTTTTT. Amino acids: CASSYKYTGELFF.

In its sample, this clonotype was seen many times. CDR3 DNA: TGTGCCAGCAGCTTAAGTGGGGTCGTTGACATCTATGGCTACACCTTC. Translated, it gives CASSLSGVVDIYGYTF. V usage is TRBV7-8 and J usage is TRBJ1-2; the D is unclear. This CDR3 has 16 residues. Germline V gene data show CDR1 as SGHVS and CDR2 as FQNEAQ. Trimming left V 2 bases short and J 4 bases short, with 17 bases between.

This clonotype occurred many times. CDR3 DNA: TGTGCCAGCAGCTCCAGTGGACAGGGGGCAAACATTCAGTACTTC. Translating it yields CASSSSGQGANIQYF. The rearrangement uses TRBV7-2 and TRBJ2-4, with TRBD1 identical over 11 bases. CDR1 and CDR2 (germline): SGHTA, FQGNSA. This CDR3 is built from 15 residues. Trimming cost V 4 bases and J 6 bases; bases outside gene matches: 5.

This clonotype appeared a few times. V usage is TRBV20-1 and J usage is TRBJ1-2; D may be TRBD1 (6 bases). The CDR3 length is 14 residues. Germline V lookup: CDR1 DFQATT, CDR2 SNEGSKA (reference sequence). The V gene lost 3 bases and the J gene lost 6 bases, with 17 bases spanning the gap. CDR3 amino acids: CSARNRVQGDGYTF. The CDR3 nucleotides are TGCAGTGCTAGGAACAGGGTCCAGGGAGATGGCTACACCTTC.

This clonotype has just a few counts. The rearrangement joins TRBV27 to TRBJ2-5, with 11 positions matching TRBD2. Per germline, CDR1 MNHEY and CDR2 SMNVEV (reference sequence). The CDR3 is 15 amino acids. J was trimmed by 3 bases and V by 4 bases; bases with no gene match: 4. The CDR3 nucleotides are TGTGCCAGCAGTTCCGGGACTAGCGGAAAAGAGACCCAGTACTTC. Translation: CASSSGTSGKETQYF.

This clonotype was seen many times. V is TRBV7-8 and J is TRBJ2-1, with TRBD2 identical over 12 bases. The CDR3 runs 16 residues. With V trimmed by 5 bases and J by 6 bases, 8 bases remained unmatched. Germline V gives CDR1 SGHVS, CDR2 FQNEAQ. The CDR3 sequence is CASSAPSSGRGNEQFF. The CDR3 coding sequence is TGTGCCAGCAGCGCCCCGTCTAGCGGGAGGGGCAATGAGCAGTTCTTC.

This chain links TRBV7-2 with TRBJ1-3; D unclear. Germline lookup yields CDR1 SGHTA and CDR2 FQGNSA. This CDR3 region has 15 residues. Between the trimmed V and J ends, which lost 1 base and 2 bases, there was a span of 9 bases. The CDR3 spells CASSLVRSAGNTIYF. DNA of the CDR3: TGTGCCAGCAGCTTAGTGAGGTCAGCTGGAAACACCATATATTTT. The complete variable domain, with remaining parts taken from reference TRBV7-2 and TRBJ1-3, reads GAGVSQSPSNKVTEKGKDVELRCDPISGHTALYWYRQSLGQGLEFLIYFQGNSAPDKSGLPSDRFSAERTGGSVSTLTIQRTQQEDSAVYLCASSLVRSAGNTIYFGEGSWLTVV.

This clonotype was detected many times. The rearrangement links TRBV7-9 to TRBJ2-3; 10 nucleotides agree with TRBD1. Losses at the gene ends were 5 bases for V and 3 bases for J; bases not matched to a gene: 8. CDR3 length equals 16 residues. Germline V gene sequence: CDR1 SEHNR, CDR2 FQNEAQ (reference sequence). CDR3: CASSERDRGETDTQYF. The CDR3 DNA reads as TGTGCCAGCAGCGAGCGGGACAGGGGAGAGACAGATACGCAGTATTTT.

This clonotype was counted many times. V is TRBV29-1 and J is TRBJ1-1; a weak D match, TRBD1 (6 bases). The CDR3 is 13 amino acids. Germline CDR1 is SQVTM and CDR2 is ANQGSEA. Trimming left V 6 bases short and J 4 bases short, with 15 bases between. CDR3 bases: TGCAGCGTGGAACTTACAGGGTCCACTGAAGCTTTCTTT. It specifies CSVELTGSTEAFF.

This clonotype was seen repeatedly, ten times or more. The rearrangement uses TRBV2 and TRBJ1-3, with D uncertain. This CDR3 spans 14 amino acids. V lost 4 bases and J lost 0, with 7 bases in between. Germline V gene sequence: CDR1 SNHLY, CDR2 FYNNEI. The CDR3, as DNA: TGTGCCAGCAGTGCAGAGATCTCTGGAAACACCATATATTTT. It yields the protein CASSAEISGNTIYF.

This clonotype has ten or more counts. The chain joins TRBV9 to TRBJ2-2; TRBD2 matches at 9 bases. V lost 0 bases, J lost 5 bases, and 8 bases stayed unmatched. The CDR3 totals 17 residues. CDR1 and CDR2 from the germline V gene are SGDLS and YYNGEE. The CDR3 loop reads CASSVELAGGPTGELFF. The CDR3 nucleotides are TGTGCCAGCAGCGTAGAGCTGGCGGGAGGGCCTACCGGGGAGCTGTTTTTT.

V usage is TRBV3-1 and J usage is TRBJ2-5; perhaps TRBD2 as D (5 bases). Germline V gives CDR1 LGHDT, CDR2 YNNKEL (reference sequence). Trimming removed 6 bases at V and 4 bases at J, with 9 bases between. The CDR3 loop spans 12 amino acids. CDR3 residues: CASRTSRETQYF. The CDR3 DNA follows: TGTGCCAGCAGAACTAGTAGAGAGACCCAGTACTTC.

The rearrangement joins TRBV19 to TRBJ2-1; D is ambiguous. Per germline, CDR1 LNHDA and CDR2 SQIVND (reference sequence). V was cut by 1 base and J by 6 bases, with 10 bases left in between. The CDR3 consists of 14 residues. The chain's CDR3 is CASSIVDSLNEQFF. CDR3 sequence (DNA): TGTGCCAGTAGTATAGTTGACTCGCTCAATGAGCAGTTCTTC.

Remarks on this clonotype: This may come from a read error, since a much larger clone is one base off. The CDR3 does not close with the conserved phenylalanine or tryptophan, likely indicating a read error. The V call is TRBV27, the J call TRBJ1-6; 8 nucleotides match TRBD1. V shed 5 bases, J shed 5 bases, and the junction held 8 bases outside the gene matches. This CDR3 contains 16 residues. The germline gives CDR1 MNHEY, CDR2 SMNVEV (reference sequence). In nucleotides, the CDR3 is TGTGCCAGCAGTCCCGACAGGGGTTACGATAATTCACCCCTCCACTTG. Translation: CASSPDRGYDNSPLHL.

There are many counts of this clonotype. V and J are TRBV12-3 or TRBV12-4 and TRBJ1-1; D is perhaps TRBD1 (6 bases). The germline V and J ends were trimmed by 7 bases and 10 bases, with 22 bases remaining between them. The CDR3 covers 14 residues. CDR3 sequence reads: CASILKYTGPGAFF. DNA for the CDR3: TGTGCCAGCATCCTTAAATACACAGGGCCCGGAGCTTTCTTT.